The clone carrying this T cell receptor (beta chain) was seen just once. The donor population consisted of healthy HIV-negative adults with no recent acute infections or vaccinations. Memory CD4+ cells were the fraction left after CD45RA+ naive selection. Evenly divided among several immunoSEQ plates was the genomic DNA of each subset. The protocol was immunoSEQ multiplex PCR, while the TCRdb copy is restricted to in-frame clones and leaves out a portion. The sample holds about 980,000 clones; less than 85% are singletons and the top ten take roughly 1.5%. This entry belongs to a study of shared clonotypes between healthy human individuals. About the research overall: Donors consisted of a couple of women and a few men between 18 and 49.

The sequencing sample was made of memory CD4+ T cells sorted from blood. Subset indicated: CD45RA-negative fraction. The sequence derives from a man between 18 and 35 years old in good health.

The CDR3: CASSLGPGVRGGTEAFF. For the CDR3, the DNA is TGTGCCAGCAGCTTAGGTCCCGGGGTAAGGGGCGGCACTGAAGCTTTCTTT. The chain carries TRBV7-2 and TRBJ1-1, with D tentatively TRBD1 (5 bases). The germline gives CDR1 SGHTA, CDR2 FQGNSA. The CDR3 totals 17 residues. The V and J ends lost 1 base and 4 bases respectively, with 19 bases between them.